The 20 T cell receptor beta chains in this list originate from one sample, sequenced in a study of regulatory T cells in long-lasting Graves disease. With iRepertoire HTBI primers and Arm-PCR of CDR3 regions, TCR beta libraries were built. TCRdb re-analysed the multiplex PCR reads in MiXCR, keeping a single row per CDR3 protein. The table has approximately 230,000 distinct CDR3 sequences, roughly 18% seen once; the top ten hold approximately 20%. Time point: newly diagnosed GD, antithyroid drugs for less than 3 months. The authors made the TCR library using RNA they extracted from PBMCs. The specimen comprised peripheral blood mononuclear cells (PBMCs), sampled at new diagnosis, from a patient treated with antithyroid drugs. The receptors stem from a female donor with Graves disease.

At least ten counts were recorded for this clonotype. The chain combines TRBV7-2 with TRBJ1-1; 7 bases are a match to TRBD1. After removal of 1 base from V and 4 bases from J, the junction contained 6 bases not matched to a gene. CDR1 is SGHTA, CDR2 FQGNSA, per germline. The CDR3 consists of 15 residues. The CDR3 is CASSLERQGGTEAFF. The DNA of the CDR3 is TGTGCCAGCAGCTTAGAACGGCAGGGGGGCACTGAAGCTTTCTTT.

This clonotype was detected many times. The rearrangement joins TRBV24-1 to TRBJ2-1; 9 bases are a match to TRBD1. J was trimmed by 4 bases and V by 4 bases; bases with no gene match: 7. From germline, CDR1 is KGHDR and CDR2 SFDVKD. This CDR3 comprises 16 residues. CDR3 DNA sequence: TGTGCCACCAGTGACTCGGGACAGGGTGGGTACAATGAGCAGTTCTTC. It translates to CATSDSGQGGYNEQFF.

In its sample, this clonotype was seen many times. The genes are TRBV28 and TRBJ2-1, with D hard to call. The germline V and J ends were trimmed by 1 base and 9 bases, with 4 bases remaining between them. This CDR3 has 11 amino acids. Germline V CDR1 and CDR2: MDHEN, SYDVKM. CDR3 sequence reads: CASSLSAEQFF. CDR3 DNA sequence: TGTGCCAGCAGTTTATCGGCTGAGCAGTTCTTC.

The chain couples TRBV14 to TRBJ1-1, with D perhaps TRBD1 (5 bases). Trimming pared 3 bases from V and 1 base from J, leaving 9 bases between. Germline V gene sequence: CDR1 SGHDN, CDR2 FVKESK. This CDR3 region has 14 residues. CDR3 residues: CASSQGRQNTEAFF. CDR3 nucleotides: TGTGCCAGCAGCCAGGGGCGGCAGAACACTGAAGCTTTCTTT.

Ten or more counts support this clonotype. The J gene is TRBJ2-1, the V gene TRBV9; D ambiguous. The ends were cut back, 0 bases at V and 8 bases at J, with 9 bases in the middle. The CDR3 contains 13 residues. Germline CDR1 reads SGDLS; CDR2 reads YYNGEE. The CDR3 here is CASSVAARYEQFF. For the CDR3, the DNA is TGTGCCAGCAGCGTAGCGGCGAGGTATGAGCAGTTCTTC.

For this clonotype: This clone may be a read error of a much larger clone one base away. CDR3 coding DNA: TGTACCAGCAATCCAGCGGGTGCTTACGAGCAGTACTTC. It encodes CTSNPAGAYEQYF. The chain has TRBV6-1 and TRBJ2-7, with D perhaps matching TRBD2 (6 bases). The length of the CDR3 is 13 residues. CDR1 and CDR2 (germline): MNHNS, SASEGT.

This clonotype was detected many times. This sequence joins TRBV2 and TRBJ2-6; either TRBD1 or TRBD2 may fit D (6 bases each). CDR3 length: 17 amino acids. Germline V gene sequence: CDR1 SNHLY, CDR2 FYNNEI. V lost 6 bases, J lost 2 bases, and 17 bases lay in between. The DNA of the CDR3 is TGTGCCAGCAGAGCTCACCAGGGGACTCCTGGGGCCAACGTCCTGACTTTC. Protein: CASRAHQGTPGANVLTF.

V and J are TRBV7-9 and TRBJ2-2; TRBD2 matches at 8 bases. Germline V gene lookup returns CDR1 SEHNR and CDR2 FQNEAQ (reference sequence). Trimming took 1 base from V and 3 from J; bases not matched to a gene: 1. CDR3 size: 15 residues. The chain's CDR3 is CASSLGAGDTGELFF. In DNA form, the CDR3 reads TGTGCCAGCAGCTTAGGAGCGGGAGACACCGGGGAGCTGTTTTTT.

This clonotype was recorded many times. This chain links TRBV20-1 with TRBJ2-1; 8 nucleotides align to TRBD2. The CDR3 length is 15 residues. From germline, CDR1 is DFQATT and CDR2 SNEGSKA (reference sequence). V dropped 3 bases and J dropped 5; count of bases not matched to a gene: 9. The CDR3 sequence: CSASAATSANNEQFF. The CDR3 DNA sequence: TGCAGTGCTAGCGCCGCGACTAGCGCTAACAATGAGCAGTTCTTC.

This clonotype was seen ten or more times. This chain joins TRBV20-1 and TRBJ1-2; TRBD1 might be the D (5 bases). Germline V gene sequence: CDR1 DFQATT, CDR2 SNEGSKA (reference sequence). This CDR3 contains 13 residues. V shed 5 bases and J shed 6 bases, with 16 bases lying between them. The CDR3, as DNA: TGCAGTGCTCCTAACCCCATACAGGATGGCTACACCTTC. Its protein product is CSAPNPIQDGYTF.

This clonotype appeared many times. The chain combines TRBV6-1 with TRBJ1-2; 7 positions match TRBD1. The CDR3 spans 13 residues. The V gene's germline CDR1 is MNHNS and CDR2 SASEGT. V was clipped by 6 bases and J by 7 bases; unmatched bases: 8. CDR3 nucleotide sequence: TGTGCCAGCAGCCCCGCAACAGGGGCTGGCTACACCTTC. Protein: CASSPATGAGYTF.

The chain couples TRBV7-9 to TRBJ2-1; 12 bases agree with TRBD1. The CDR3 consists of 13 residues. The germline V gene encodes CDR1 SEHNR and CDR2 FQNEAQ (reference sequence). Unmatched junction bases numbered 1, after V lost 5 bases and J lost 8 bases. The CDR3 sequence: CASSGTGGYEQFF. Written as DNA, the CDR3 is TGTGCCAGCAGCGGGACAGGGGGCTATGAGCAGTTCTTC.

This clonotype was seen ten or more times. The chain carries TRBV10-3 and TRBJ1-2; the D gene is possibly TRBD1 (5 bases). The CDR3 length is 16 residues. Germline values: CDR1 ENHRY, CDR2 SYGVKD. V was trimmed by 0 bases and J by 2 bases, leaving 13 bases between them. The CDR3 nucleotides read TGTGCCATCAGTGAGTCAGTCGGGACGGCAAACTATGGCTACACCTTC. Translation: CAISESVGTANYGYTF.

This clonotype was counted between two and nine times. This chain connects TRBV28 to TRBJ1-1, with a weak D call TRBD1 (5 bases). Trimming took off 3 bases at V and 5 bases at J, with 13 bases between the two ends. CDR3 size: 14 residues. Germline V gene lookup returns CDR1 MDHEN and CDR2 SYDVKM. CDR3 nucleotides: TGTGCCAGCAGTTTGCGGGGGATGGGGACTGAAGCTTTCTTT. This sequence encodes CASSLRGMGTEAFF. The variable domain in full, with the rest retrieved from reference TRBV28 and TRBJ1-1, is DVKVTQSSRYLVKRTGEKVFLECVQDMDHENMFWYRQDPGLGLRLIYFSYDVKMKEKGDIPEGYSVSREKKERFSLILESASTNQTSMYLCASSLRGMGTEAFFGQGTRLTVV.

This clonotype was recorded many times. CDR3 DNA sequence: TGTGCCAGCAGCCGGACAGGGGGTAACTATGGCTACACCTTC. Its protein product is CASSRTGGNYGYTF. This chain links TRBV19 with TRBJ1-2; 10 bases are a match to TRBD1. The CDR3 spans 14 residues. Germline trimming cut 9 bases from V and 1 base from J; bases unmatched to any gene: 5. Germline lookup yields CDR1 LNHDA and CDR2 SQIVND (reference sequence).

This clonotype was seen repeatedly, ten times or more. The rearrangement uses TRBV5-6 and TRBJ1-1; 8 nucleotides line up with TRBD1. The V gene end was trimmed by 4 bases and the J gene end by 5 bases; junction bases not matched to a gene: 10. CDR1 and CDR2 from the germline V gene are SGHDT and YYEEEE. The CDR3 is 15 amino acids. Written as DNA, the CDR3 is TGTGCCAGCAGCCGGGCCGGACAGGGTGGGACTGAAGCTTTCTTT. Translating gives CASSRAGQGGTEAFF.

Concerning this clonotype: Its ends do not fully match the called genes, so a read error is possible. This rearrangement joins TRBV6-2 or TRBV6-3 to TRBJ2-7, with a possible D match to TRBD2 (6 bases). The CDR3 has 17 amino acids. Germline V gives CDR1 MNHEY, CDR2 SVGEGT. CDR3 region: CAGSFLSISGYPYEQYF. The DNA of the CDR3 is TGTGCCGGCAGTTTTTTGAGCATCAGCGGGTATCCCTACGAGCAGTACTTC.

This clonotype was observed a handful of times. A much larger clone lies one base from this, so it may be a read error. This CDR3 reads CNARTSGGDTQYF. CDR3 bases: TGCAATGCGAGGACTAGCGGTGGGGATACGCAGTATTTT. The rearrangement joins TRBV20-1 to TRBJ2-3; 10 bases map to TRBD2. The CDR3 contains 13 residues. CDR1 DFQATT and CDR2 SNEGSKA come from the germline V gene (reference sequence).

This clonotype was recorded at least ten times. The chain uses TRBV12-3 or TRBV12-4 and TRBJ2-2; D gene ambiguous. The CDR3 is 14 amino acids. Trimming took 2 bases from V and 5 from J, leaving 9 bases between them. CDR3 coding DNA: TGTGCCAGCAGTTTAACTCCTGGGACCGGGGAGCTGTTTTTT. Translation: CASSLTPGTGELFF.

Many counts were recorded for this clonotype. The chain uses TRBV6-2 or TRBV6-3 and TRBJ1-2, with D tentatively TRBD1 (6 bases). The CDR3 loop spans 17 amino acids. V shed 2 bases and J shed 3 bases, with 19 bases lying between them. In germline, CDR1 is MNHEY, CDR2 SVGEGT. CDR3 amino acids: CASSYGQMLYADYGYTF. DNA for the CDR3: TGTGCCAGCAGTTACGGACAGATGTTATATGCGGACTATGGCTACACCTTC.